The TCR beta chain under discussion was sequenced for a study of cytomegalovirus exposure and HLA in healthy donors. At the time of sampling, donors were nominally healthy, though unrecorded immune exposures were likely. The V and J ends lost 0 bases and 2 bases, in that order; junction bases with no gene match: 2. The CDR3 covers 15 residues. Per germline, CDR1 SGDLS and CDR2 YYNGEE. Overall study findings and caveats: Sequencing depth across donors, presence/absence analyses assumed, was roughly uniform. There were 150 to 200 TCR beta chains listed as cytomegalovirus-associated.

Points on this clone: As yet, its antigen is unknown.

Use of 60 Vbeta and 13 Jbeta primers characterized the PCR. Produced via immunoSEQ multiplex PCR; TCRdb's table is partial and in-frame only. The table gives tens of thousands of clones; the top ten clones make up about 0.5% of it. Material for sequencing was PBMCs. The TCR originated in a middle-aged man in good health and CMV-seronegative. The V gene is TRBV9, the J gene TRBJ1-5; 7 bases map to TRBD1. As DNA, the CDR3 is TGTGCCAGCAGCGTAGGAGGGGGCGGCAATCAGCCCCAGCATTTT. Residues: CASSVGGGGNQPQHF.